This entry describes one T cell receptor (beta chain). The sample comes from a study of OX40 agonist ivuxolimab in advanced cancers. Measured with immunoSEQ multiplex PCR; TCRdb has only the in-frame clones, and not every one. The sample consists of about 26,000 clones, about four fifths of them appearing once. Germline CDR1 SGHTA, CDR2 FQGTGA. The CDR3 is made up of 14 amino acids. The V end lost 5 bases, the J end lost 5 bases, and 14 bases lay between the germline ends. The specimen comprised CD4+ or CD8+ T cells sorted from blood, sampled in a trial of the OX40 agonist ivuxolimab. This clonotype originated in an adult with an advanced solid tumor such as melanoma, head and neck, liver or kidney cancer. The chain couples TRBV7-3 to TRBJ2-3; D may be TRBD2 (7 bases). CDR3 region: CASSPGGRGDTQYF. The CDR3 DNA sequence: TGTGCCAGCAGCCCCGGGGGGCGCGGAGATACGCAGTATTTT. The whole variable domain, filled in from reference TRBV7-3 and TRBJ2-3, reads GAGVSQTPSNKVTEKGKYVELRCDPISGHTALYWYRQSLGQGPEFLIYFQGTGAADDSGLPNDRFFAVRPEGSVSTLKIQRTERGDSAVYLCASSPGGRGDTQYFGPGTRLTVL.